A single sample gave rise to the 24 T cell receptor beta chains below, sequenced in a study of T cells in Graves' hyperthyroidism and ophthalmopathy. It was RNA transcripts that yielded the amplified TCR beta CDR3 regions. HTBI primers were the set used in a first-round RT-PCR of the TCR CDR3. TCRdb fed the multiplex PCR reads into MiXCR, producing one record per CDR3 protein. The sample holds about 560,000 distinct CDR3 sequences, 11% to 15% seen once. Material for sequencing was blood. Receptors were obtained from a woman aged 40 to 50 with Graves' hyperthyroidism.

V gene TRBV4-1 combines with J gene TRBJ2-1, with TRBD2 matching over 8 bases. J was trimmed by 4 bases and V by 0 bases; bases with no gene match: 8. The CDR3 spans 17 residues. In germline, CDR1 is MGHRA, CDR2 YSYEKL. The CDR3 loop reads CASSQDSSGSRYNEQFF. The CDR3 region has the DNA TGCGCCAGCAGCCAAGATAGCAGCGGGAGTCGGTACAATGAGCAGTTCTTC.

The chain links TRBV20-1 to TRBJ2-5, with 12 nucleotides matching TRBD2. CDR1 DFQATT and CDR2 SNEGSKA come from the germline V gene (reference sequence). The length of the CDR3 is 15 residues. V lost 1 base to trimming and J lost 5 bases; unmatched junction nucleotides: 5. The DNA for the CDR3 is TGCAGTGCTAGAGGGGGGACTAGCGGGCGGGAGACCCAGTACTTC. Protein product: CSARGGTSGRETQYF.

This clonotype has at least ten counts. This rearrangement joins TRBV3-1 to TRBJ1-1; 8 bases fit TRBD1. Germline CDR1 reads LGHDT; CDR2 reads YNNKEL (reference sequence). The CDR3 loop spans 16 amino acids. After removal of 1 base from V and 1 base from J, the junction contained 5 bases not matched to a gene. CDR3 residues: CASSQAVGQGNTEAFF. DNA of the CDR3: TGTGCCAGCAGCCAAGCCGTAGGACAGGGGAACACTGAAGCTTTCTTT.

This clonotype showed up just a few times. The chain is built from TRBV20-1 and TRBJ2-7, with D tentatively TRBD1 (5 bases). The CDR3 has 13 residues. The germline V and J ends were trimmed by 3 bases and 3 bases, with 12 bases remaining between them. Germline loops: CDR1 DFQATT, CDR2 SNEGSKA (reference sequence). Here the CDR3 DNA reads TGCAGTGCTAGTGGAGACAGAGTCTACGAGCAGTACTTC. It encodes CSASGDRVYEQYF.

The chain uses TRBV7-8 and TRBJ1-3; D is unclear. This CDR3 spans 16 amino acids. Germline CDR1 and CDR2: SGHVS and FQNEAQ. V lost 1 base to trimming and J lost 4 bases, with 14 bases between them. The CDR3 coding sequence is TGTGCCAGCAGCTTAGTGGGAGGGAAGGCGGGAAACACCATATATTTT. Translated: CASSLVGGKAGNTIYF.

A remark on this clonotype: The CDR3 ends on some other residue instead of the conserved phenylalanine or tryptophan, so this is likely a read error. The J gene is TRBJ1-2, the V gene TRBV28; D unresolved. The CDR3 has 15 residues. Trimming took 2 bases from V and 5 from J, leaving 15 bases between them. Germline V gene data show CDR1 as MDHEN and CDR2 as SYDVKM. CDR3 loop: CASSLPRTLGYGYTL. The CDR3 DNA sequence: TGTGCCAGCAGTTTACCCCGGACTCTGGGGTATGGCTACACCCTC.

The gene calls are TRBV5-1 and TRBJ2-3; 12 bases are a match to TRBD2. The length of the CDR3 is 18 residues. The germline V gene has CDR1 SGHRS and CDR2 YFSETQ. Trimming removed 0 bases from V and 0 bases from J; junction bases left unmatched: 5. CDR3 DNA: TGCGCCAGCAGCTTGGTTTCTAGCGGGAGGGATAGCACAGATACGCAGTATTTT. Its protein product is CASSLVSSGRDSTDTQYF.

In regard to this clonotype: The limits of the CDR3 on the DNA are not certain, so only TCRdb's listed CDR3 is given. The chain carries TRBV5-6 and TRBJ2-7; TRBD1 is the table's D call and was not checked against the DNA. The CDR3 is made up of 13 amino acids, end residues included. Germline values: CDR1 SGHDT, CDR2 YYEEEE. The CDR3: CASSFGAGYEQYF.

This clonotype was counted ten times or more. Here the CDR3 reads CASRTGATTEAFF. The CDR3 DNA is TGTGCCAGCCGGACAGGGGCGACCACTGAAGCTTTCTTT. J is TRBJ1-1 and V is TRBV2, with TRBD1 matching over 9 bases. The germline gives CDR1 SNHLY, CDR2 FYNNEI. The CDR3 has 13 residues. V shed 8 bases and J 4 bases; nucleotides not matched to a gene: 5.

This clonotype was recorded at least ten times. The V call is TRBV28, the J call TRBJ2-7; TRBD1 aligns across 7 bases. This CDR3 region has 15 residues. Germline CDR1 reads MDHEN; CDR2 reads SYDVKM. The ends lost 5 bases at V and 2 bases at J; junction bases unmatched: 9. The DNA for the CDR3 is TGTGCCAGCAGTCGCCTGGACAGGATGACCTACGAGCAGTACTTC. Its translation is CASSRLDRMTYEQYF.

This clonotype has a count of ten or more. This rearrangement joins TRBV10-3 to TRBJ2-3; D is possibly TRBD1 or TRBD2 (5 bases each). The germline V and J ends were trimmed by 4 bases and 3 bases, with 17 bases remaining between them. This CDR3 comprises 16 residues. The V gene's germline CDR1 is ENHRY and CDR2 SYGVKD. CDR3 amino acids: CAISGRIRDGTDTQYF. CDR3 DNA sequence: TGTGCCATCAGTGGAAGGATCAGGGACGGGACAGATACGCAGTATTTT.

This clonotype was recorded at least ten times. The chain is built from TRBV20-1 and TRBJ1-1; possible D gene TRBD1, 6 bases. The length of the CDR3 is 13 residues. Germline lookup yields CDR1 DFQATT and CDR2 SNEGSKA (reference sequence). The V end lost 0 bases, the J end lost 6 bases, and 11 bases lay between the germline ends. The CDR3 loop is CSAREGGAPEAFF. The DNA of the CDR3 is TGCAGTGCTAGAGAGGGGGGCGCCCCTGAAGCTTTCTTT.

About this clonotype: A far larger clone is a single base away, which makes a read error likely. This chain uses TRBV11-1 with TRBJ2-7; D unresolved. The DNA end lines up better with TRBJ2-1; the J call may be wrong. The CDR3 is 14 amino acids. The germline V gene encodes CDR1 SGHAT and CDR2 FQDESV (reference sequence). CDR3 sequence reads: CASSLTDGSYEQFF. The CDR3 DNA sequence: TGTGCCAGCAGTTTAACCGACGGGTCCTACGAGCAGTTCTTC.

In its sample, this clonotype was seen a few times. This chain links TRBV10-3 with TRBJ2-3, with 7 bases matching TRBD2. With 4 bases clipped from V and 2 bases from J, the junction kept 9 bases outside the gene matches. The germline V gene has CDR1 ENHRY and CDR2 SYGVKD. The CDR3 runs to 16 residues. CDR3 residues: CAISGTTAGDTDTQYF. In DNA, the CDR3 is TGTGCCATCAGTGGGACCACGGCGGGGGACACAGATACGCAGTATTTT.

In its sample, this clonotype was seen a few times. The chain couples TRBV6-1 to TRBJ2-2; TRBD2 agrees at 10 bases. CDR3 length: 14 amino acids. Per germline, CDR1 MNHNS and CDR2 SASEGT. The trim removed 9 bases at V and 7 bases at J, leaving 8 bases unmatched. In nucleotides, the CDR3 is TGTGCCAGTCATTCTCTAGCGGGAGTCGGGGAGCTGTTTTTT. This codes for CASHSLAGVGELFF.

The rearrangement links TRBV20-1 to TRBJ2-1, with TRBD2 matching 7 bases. V dropped 4 bases and J dropped 0; count of bases not matched to a gene: 15. The CDR3 has 18 residues. Germline V gives CDR1 DFQATT, CDR2 SNEGSKA (reference sequence). CDR3 residues: CSAIQRDRGLSSYNEQFF. DNA of the CDR3: TGCAGTGCTATACAGCGGGACCGGGGCCTAAGCTCCTACAATGAGCAGTTCTTC.

This clonotype has only a few counts. This chain uses TRBV20-1 with TRBJ2-7; 8 bases are shared with TRBD1. Per the germline V gene, CDR1 is DFQATT and CDR2 is SNEGSKA (reference sequence). The CDR3 totals 17 residues. Trimming removed 5 bases from V and 4 bases from J; junction bases left unmatched: 19. The CDR3 sequence is CSAPIPGQEIYGYEQYF. The CDR3 DNA sequence: TGCAGTGCTCCAATACCGGGACAGGAGATTTACGGTTACGAGCAGTACTTC.

In its sample, this clonotype was seen many times. V gene TRBV20-1 combines with J gene TRBJ1-1; D is perhaps TRBD1 (6 bases). The germline V gene encodes CDR1 DFQATT and CDR2 SNEGSKA (reference sequence). The V end was cut by 6 bases, the J end by 1 base, with 15 bases between. The CDR3 sequence is 14 residues long. Here the CDR3 DNA reads TGCAGTGCACCTCGGGGGGGCGCGAACACTGAAGCTTTCTTT. This encodes CSAPRGGANTEAFF.

The rearrangement links TRBV5-1 to TRBJ2-6; TRBD1 matches at 10 bases. Germline trimming cut 4 bases from V and 0 bases from J; bases unmatched to any gene: 7. CDR3 length: 18 residues. Germline CDR1 and CDR2: SGHRS and YFSETQ. The CDR3 DNA reads as TGCGCCAGCAGCACCCGGACAGGGGGACTCTCTGGGGCCAACGTCCTGACTTTC. It is translated as CASSTRTGGLSGANVLTF.

Concerning this clonotype: One junction end does not reproduce the germline sequence, and a read error may be involved. The chain links TRBV5-1 to TRBJ2-3; 7 bases fit TRBD2. Germline V gene sequence: CDR1 SGHRS, CDR2 YFSETQ. This CDR3 is 15 amino acids long. As DNA, the CDR3 is TGTGCCAGCAGCATTCGGGACTACCACACAGATACGCAGTATTTT. Translation gives CASSIRDYHTDTQYF.

This chain connects TRBV20-1 to TRBJ1-4; TRBD1 aligns across 8 bases. Germline V gene sequence: CDR1 DFQATT, CDR2 SNEGSKA (reference sequence). With 5 bases clipped from V and 7 bases from J, the junction kept 12 bases outside the gene matches. This CDR3 has 15 amino acids. CDR3 coding DNA: TGCAGTGCTCTAGAGCCGGGACAGGCGGGTGAAAAACTGTTTTTT. It encodes CSALEPGQAGEKLFF.

J is TRBJ2-5 and V is TRBV6-9; weak D call: TRBD2 (6 bases). This CDR3 contains 14 residues. V shed 3 bases and J shed 4 bases, with 12 bases lying between them. Per the germline V gene, CDR1 is MNHGY and CDR2 is SVAAGI. CDR3 residues: CASSYWVGGETQYF. The CDR3, as DNA: TGTGCCAGCAGTTACTGGGTGGGAGGAGAGACCCAGTACTTC.

This clonotype showed up just a few times. The chain combines TRBV19 with TRBJ2-5; possible D gene TRBD1, 5 bases. Germline V gene data show CDR1 as LNHDA and CDR2 as SQIVND (reference sequence). Trimming shortened V by 3 bases and J by 4 bases, and 12 bases separated the two germline ends. CDR3 length: 14 amino acids. This chain's CDR3 is CASSMNQGRETQYF. The CDR3 DNA follows: TGTGCCAGTAGTATGAACCAGGGAAGAGAGACCCAGTACTTC.

In its sample, this clonotype was seen a few times. The CDR3 region is CASSGSTAGELFF. The CDR3 region has the DNA TGTGCCAGCAGCGGATCTACCGCCGGGGAGCTGTTTTTT. V is TRBV7-9 and J is TRBJ2-2; D is undetermined. In germline, CDR1 is SEHNR, CDR2 FQNEAQ (reference sequence). Trimming took 5 bases from V and 6 from J, leaving 10 bases between them. This CDR3 is built from 13 residues.